These 12 T cell receptor beta chains came from one sample sequenced in a study of CD8 T cells in ankylosing spondylitis (dated by TCRdb to 2015 to 2018). General findings and caveats noted by the study authors: Blood from ankylosing spondylitis patients appeared to be characterized by a TCR beta motif made up of about 8 highly homologous amino acid variants.

The library was built by means of 5' RACE. Sequenced using an Illumina HiSeq 2500. TCRdb reworked the public reads: Q25 trimming with fastp, MiXCR clone assembly, productive beta chains retained. Entries that share a CDR3 protein sequence are merged under the most common genes and DNA. For this sample there are roughly 440,000 distinct CDR3 sequences; approximately 17% appear just once. The ten largest clones take up just over 1% of the sample. Which antigens these TCRs recognize remains unknown. The sequenced material came from blood, either unsorted or a sorted T cell fraction (not recorded which). These receptors all come from a male donor with ankylosing spondylitis.

The chain is built from TRBV5-1 and TRBJ2-2, with 11 bases aligning to TRBD2. J was trimmed by 4 bases and V by 3 bases; bases with no gene match: 8. The germline CDR1 and CDR2 sequences are SGHRS and YFSETQ. This CDR3 has 17 amino acids. The CDR3 nucleotides are TGCGCCAGCAGCTGGGGGACTAGCGGCAAACCCACCGGGGAGCTGTTTTTT. This encodes CASSWGTSGKPTGELFF.

The sample holds a few counts of this clonotype. The chain has TRBV20-1 and TRBJ1-5, with 7 bases aligning to TRBD1. Germline CDR1 DFQATT, CDR2 SNEGSKA (reference sequence). Germline trimming cut 0 bases from V and 6 bases from J; bases unmatched to any gene: 5. The length of the CDR3 is 14 residues. The CDR3 DNA sequence: TGCAGTGCTAGAGATGGGCCAGGGGGTCAGCCCCAGCATTTT. This translates into CSARDGPGGQPQHF.

Only a few counts were recorded for this clonotype. The chain employs TRBV20-1 and TRBJ2-5; perhaps D is TRBD1 or TRBD2 (5 bases each). Germline V gene data show CDR1 as DFQATT and CDR2 as SNEGSKA (reference sequence). The ends were cut back, 2 bases at V and 1 base at J, with 8 bases in the middle. This CDR3 contains 13 residues. CDR3 protein: CSARPRGQETQYF. CDR3 bases: TGCAGTGCTAGACCGAGGGGCCAAGAGACCCAGTACTTC.

V is TRBV2 and J is TRBJ2-3, with D hard to call. The length of the CDR3 is 14 residues. V was pared by 4 bases and J by 1 base, with 9 bases between. In germline, CDR1 is SNHLY, CDR2 FYNNEI. CDR3 sequence: CASSGGSGTDTQYF. The DNA for the CDR3 is TGTGCCAGCAGTGGAGGATCAGGCACAGATACGCAGTATTTT.

The sample holds a few counts of this clonotype. The chain combines TRBV20-1 with TRBJ2-3; possible D gene TRBD1, 8 bases. This CDR3 region has 15 residues. Germline V gene sequence: CDR1 DFQATT, CDR2 SNEGSKA (reference sequence). Trimming removed 5 bases from V and 6 bases from J, with 21 bases in between. DNA for the CDR3: TGCAGTGCTCAACACGGGGAACAGGGGGGGGATACGCAGTATTTT. Translated, it gives CSAQHGEQGGDTQYF.

This clonotype has a handful of counts. CDR3 coding DNA: TGTGCCTGGAGTGTGGCCCCCGGGGAGCTGTTTTTT. Its translation: CAWSVAPGELFF. The rearrangement uses TRBV30 and TRBJ2-2; D is undetermined. Looked up from germline, CDR1 is GTSNPN and CDR2 is SVGIG (reference sequence). Trimming left V 0 bases short and J 6 bases short, with 5 bases between. The CDR3 runs 12 residues.

This clonotype was detected a few times. This sequence joins TRBV3-1 and TRBJ1-2, with a weak D call TRBD1 (5 bases). This CDR3 spans 13 amino acids. Germline V gene sequence: CDR1 LGHDT, CDR2 YNNKEL (reference sequence). The V and J ends lost 6 bases and 6 bases respectively, with 14 bases between them. CDR3 DNA: TGTGCCAGCAGGATGGGGGGTGTCGATGGCTACACCTTC. The encoded protein is CASRMGGVDGYTF.

The chain recombines TRBV12-3 or TRBV12-4 with TRBJ1-5; no reliable D call. The CDR3 is 14 residues long. The V gene lost 4 bases and the J gene lost 3 bases, with 10 bases spanning the gap. Here the CDR3 reads CASSSGKVNQPQHF. In DNA, the CDR3 is TGTGCCAGCAGTTCTGGTAAAGTCAATCAGCCCCAGCATTTT.

This clonotype has more than one count but fewer than ten. CDR3 loop: CASSYGQGFSYEQYF. In DNA, the CDR3 is TGTGCCAGCAGTTACGGACAGGGCTTCTCCTACGAGCAGTACTTC. The rearrangement links TRBV6-5 to TRBJ2-7; TRBD1 agrees at 8 bases. The CDR3 contains 15 residues. CDR1 is MNHEY and CDR2 is SVGAGI in the germline V gene. The ends lost 2 bases at V and 0 bases at J; junction bases unmatched: 3.

The chain has TRBV12-3 or TRBV12-4 and TRBJ2-2, with D perhaps matching TRBD2 (5 bases). The CDR3 length is 13 residues. V was shortened by 5 bases and J by 3 bases, with 7 bases between the two germline ends. The CDR3 protein is CASSGRYTGELFF. In DNA form, the CDR3 reads TGTGCCAGCAGTGGGAGATACACCGGGGAGCTGTTTTTT.

Only a few counts were recorded for this clonotype. The gene calls are TRBV10-2 and TRBJ1-1; D might be TRBD1 (5 bases). The ends were cut back, 2 bases at V and 2 bases at J, with 18 bases in the middle. Germline CDR1 is WSHSY and CDR2 is SAAADI. The length of the CDR3 is 17 residues. CDR3 residues: CASSEVGTYGINTEAFF. CDR3 nucleotide sequence: TGCGCCAGCAGTGAGGTAGGGACTTATGGGATAAACACTGAAGCTTTCTTT.

This clonotype was seen only a few times. This sequence joins TRBV9 and TRBJ1-5; D unclear. From germline, CDR1 is SGDLS and CDR2 YYNGEE. The CDR3 spans 15 residues. The germline V and J ends were trimmed by 2 bases and 3 bases, with 12 bases remaining between them. The CDR3 loop is CASSVTDTFNQPQHF. The CDR3 bases are TGTGCCAGCAGCGTCACCGACACGTTCAATCAGCCCCAGCATTTT.